This record covers a single T cell receptor beta chain. Other DNA sequences within the sample encode an identical CDR3. The V and J ends lost 0 bases and 6 bases, in that order; junction bases with no gene match: 3. The germline V gene encodes CDR1 SGHTA and CDR2 FQGNSA. CDR3 length: 15 residues. These data come from a study of technical replicates of blood from a few donors. Sequencing used immunoSEQ multiplex PCR; TCRdb keeps in-frame clones, though not all of them. The repertoire consists of tens of thousands of clones, with around 90% occurring once and the leading ten covering 4.5% to 5.5%. The sequencing input was PBMCs. This sequence originates from a human donor in good health. Some clones in this sample may be carry-over from other donors' samples. This sequence joins TRBV7-2 and TRBJ2-7; TRBD1 agrees at 12 bases. The CDR3 sequence: CASSLAGQGASEQYF. The CDR3 nucleotides read TGTGCCAGCAGCTTAGCGGGACAGGGGGCGAGCGAGCAGTACTTC. The variable domain in full, completed from reference TRBV7-2 and TRBJ2-7, reads GAGVSQSPSNKVTEKGKDVELRCDPISGHTALYWYRQSLGQGLEFLIYFQGNSAPDKSGLPSDRFSAERTGGSVSTLTIQRTQQEDSAVYLCASSLAGQGASEQYFGPGTRLTVT.